Presented here are 26 T cell receptor beta chains from one specimen sequenced in a study of identical twins. TCRdb re-called the 5' RACE reads with MiXCR, one entry per CDR3 protein. This table has over 200,000 distinct CDR3 sequences, around 6.5% appearing once. These data were also reused for a study on T cells expressing NK-cell markers.

The specimen was CD8+ T cells sorted from blood. The receptors shown here come from a woman in her late teens or twenties in good health.

Concerning this clonotype itself: Because the CDR3 is missing its conserved closing phenylalanine or tryptophan, this is likely a read error. No DNA is shown, since the ends of the CDR3 on it are uncertain; the CDR3 is the one TCRdb lists. V usage is TRBV12-2 and J usage is TRBJ2-7; the table assigns TRBD1, which was not confirmed against the DNA. TRBV12-2 is described as a pseudogene. Counting both end residues, the CDR3 totals 14 amino acids. This CDR3 is CASRLAEAEGTKTC.

The chain couples TRBV12-3 or TRBV12-4 to TRBJ2-1, with TRBD2 matching over 10 bases. J gave up 5 bases and V 4 bases, and 5 bases lay outside the gene matches. The CDR3 contains 15 residues. For the CDR3, the DNA is TGTGCCAGCAGTTCTAGCGGGGGAGATAACAATGAGCAGTTCTTC. It translates to CASSSSGGDNNEQFF.

The rearrangement links TRBV2 to TRBJ2-4; D gene uncertain. The CDR3 is made up of 13 amino acids. V lost 7 bases, J lost 2 bases, and 9 bases lay in between. Germline loops: CDR1 SNHLY, CDR2 FYNNEI. This chain's CDR3 is CASKETTKNIQYF. Here the CDR3 DNA reads TGTGCCAGCAAAGAGACAACCAAAAACATTCAGTACTTC.

This clonotype was detected a few times. The rearrangement uses TRBV27 and TRBJ2-7, with a weak D call TRBD2 (5 bases). The CDR3 covers 16 residues. Germline V gene data show CDR1 as MNHEY and CDR2 as SMNVEV (reference sequence). V was cut by 6 bases and J by 0 bases, with 18 bases left in between. The CDR3 is CASSTLGWESSYEQYF. The CDR3 bases are TGTGCCAGCAGCACCTTGGGATGGGAGAGCTCCTACGAGCAGTACTTC.

In this sample, this clonotype turned up many times. This chain joins TRBV5-6 and TRBJ2-1, with no clear D. With 0 bases removed from V and 8 bases from J, the gap between germline ends came to 6 bases. Germline CDR1 SGHDT, CDR2 YYEEEE. The CDR3 consists of 12 residues. In DNA form, the CDR3 reads TGTGCCAGCAGCTTGGAAAGGGATGAGCAGTTCTTC. Its protein product is CASSLERDEQFF. The full variable domain, rest sourced from reference TRBV5-6 and TRBJ2-1, is DAGVTQSPTHLIKTRGQQVTLRCSPKSGHDTVSWYQQALGQGPQFIFQYYEEEERQRGNFPDRFSGHQFPNYSSELNVNALLLGDSALYLCASSLERDEQFFGPGTRLTVL.

This clonotype was seen a handful of times. CDR3 protein: CASSPRTYIQYF. The CDR3 DNA follows: TGTGCCAGCAGCCCGCGGACCTACATTCAGTACTTC. J is TRBJ2-4 and V is TRBV7-9, with D unresolved. Germline V gives CDR1 SEHNR, CDR2 FQNEAQ (reference sequence). The V gene lost 5 bases and the J gene lost 8 bases, with 10 bases spanning the gap. The CDR3 extends over 12 amino acids.

This clonotype was seen a few times. This chain connects TRBV30 to TRBJ2-1; possible D gene TRBD2, 6 bases. Germline CDR1 GTSNPN, CDR2 SVGIG (reference sequence). The CDR3 covers 14 residues. The V end was cut by 2 bases, the J end by 4 bases, with 12 bases between. The CDR3 sequence: CAWSSRDSYNEQFF. The CDR3, as DNA: TGTGCCTGGAGTTCCCGGGACTCTTACAATGAGCAGTTCTTC.

This clonotype was found many times. CDR3 residues: CASSLEVAGNTGELFF. The CDR3 nucleotides are TGTGCCAGCAGCTTAGAAGTAGCGGGGAACACCGGGGAGCTGTTTTTT. This chain joins TRBV11-2 and TRBJ2-2, with TRBD2 identical over 7 bases. V lost 0 bases, J lost 1 base, and 2 bases stayed unmatched. The germline CDR1 and CDR2 sequences are SGHAT and FQNNGV. The CDR3 covers 16 residues. The variable domain in full, completed from reference TRBV11-2 and TRBJ2-2, reads EAGVAQSPRYKIIEKRQSVAFWCNPISGHATLYWYQQILGQGPKLLIQFQNNGVVDDSQLPKDRFSAERLKGVDSTLKIQPAKLEDSAVYLCASSLEVAGNTGELFFGEGSRLTVL.

This clonotype was observed a few times. The chain couples TRBV9 to TRBJ2-4; 12 bases are a match to TRBD2. With 0 bases clipped from V and 8 bases from J, the junction kept 6 bases outside the gene matches. The germline V gene has CDR1 SGDLS and CDR2 YYNGEE. This CDR3 is built from 16 residues. The CDR3 is CASSVGLAGAEDIQYF. The CDR3 coding sequence is TGTGCCAGCAGCGTAGGACTAGCGGGAGCGGAGGACATTCAGTACTTC.

The chain couples TRBV19 to TRBJ2-3; 9 bases line up with TRBD2. The CDR3 totals 15 residues. The V gene's germline CDR1 is LNHDA and CDR2 SQIVND (reference sequence). J lost 0 bases, V lost 7 bases, and 5 bases had no gene match. The CDR3 DNA reads as TGTGCCAGTACCCCTAGCGGGGCGAGCACAGATACGCAGTATTTT. This codes for CASTPSGASTDTQYF. Variable domain in full (rest from reference TRBV19 and TRBJ2-3): DGGITQSPKYLFRKEGQNVTLSCEQNLNHDAMYWYRQDPGQGLRLIYYSQIVNDFQKGDIAEGYSVSREKKESFPLTVTSAQKNPTAFYLCASTPSGASTDTQYFGPGTRLTVL.

This chain links TRBV6-2 or TRBV6-3 with TRBJ1-5; 12 bases match TRBD1. V lost 6 bases, J lost 1 base, and 7 bases stayed unmatched. CDR3 size: 17 residues. Per the germline V gene, CDR1 is MNHEY and CDR2 is SVGEGT. DNA of the CDR3: TGTGCCAGCAGCGGGGGGACAGGGGGCGCGAGCAATCAGCCCCAGCATTTT. It specifies CASSGGTGGASNQPQHF.

This clonotype has a handful of counts. The chain is built from TRBV4-3 and TRBJ1-2, with a weak D call TRBD1 (5 bases). Germline CDR1 is LGHNA and CDR2 is YSLEER. This CDR3 contains 14 residues. Trimming took 3 bases from V and 4 from J, leaving 12 bases between them. In DNA, the CDR3 is TGCGCCAGCAGCCAGGGATTCGACAGCTATGGCTACACCTTC. It translates to CASSQGFDSYGYTF.

The V call is TRBV12-3 or TRBV12-4, the J call TRBJ2-7; tentatively, D is TRBD1 (6 bases). The CDR3 covers 14 residues. V was shortened by 5 bases and J by 2 bases, with 13 bases between the two germline ends. The CDR3 is CASSVSAGAYEQYF. In DNA, the CDR3 is TGTGCCAGCAGTGTTTCGGCAGGGGCCTACGAGCAGTACTTC.

This clonotype showed up just a few times. The chain recombines TRBV7-9 with TRBJ2-7, with TRBD2 matching over 11 bases. Germline loops: CDR1 SEHNR, CDR2 FQNEAQ (reference sequence). The trim removed 6 bases at V and 5 bases at J, leaving 12 bases unmatched. There are 16 residues in the CDR3. In DNA form, the CDR3 reads TGTGCCAGCAGGTCCGGGACTAGCGGCGTAGGGGACGAGCAGTACTTC. It specifies CASRSGTSGVGDEQYF.

V usage is TRBV5-6 and J usage is TRBJ1-1; tentatively, D is TRBD1 (5 bases). This CDR3 has 16 amino acids. Germline CDR1 is SGHDT and CDR2 is YYEEEE. Trimming took off 0 bases at V and 0 bases at J, with 12 bases between the two ends. The CDR3 DNA reads as TGTGCCAGCAGCTTGGGATACAGGCGAATGAACACTGAAGCTTTCTTT. This sequence encodes CASSLGYRRMNTEAFF.

This clonotype was observed a few times. The chain recombines TRBV18 with TRBJ2-7; 8 bases map to TRBD1. This CDR3 region has 17 residues. Germline V gene lookup returns CDR1 KGHSH and CDR2 LQKENI. V lost 6 bases, J lost 2 bases, and 15 bases stayed unmatched. CDR3 in DNA: TGTGCCAGCTCCCAAGAAAGGACAGGGTTAAGTGCCTACGAGCAGTACTTC. Translation: CASSQERTGLSAYEQYF.

This clonotype was observed at least ten times. The chain joins TRBV6-5 to TRBJ2-3; perhaps TRBD2 as D (7 bases). The CDR3 contains 13 residues. V lost 2 bases to trimming and J lost 8 bases, with 11 bases between them. The germline V gene encodes CDR1 MNHEY and CDR2 SVGAGI. CDR3 region: CASSYGGGGTQYF. The CDR3 DNA reads as TGTGCCAGCAGTTACGGGGGCGGGGGTACGCAGTATTTT.

This clonotype was counted many times. V usage is TRBV29-1 and J usage is TRBJ2-1, with D possibly being TRBD1 (5 bases). This CDR3 comprises 13 residues. V lost 5 bases, J lost 3 bases, and 11 bases lay in between. Germline CDR1 is SQVTM and CDR2 is ANQGSEA. The CDR3 sequence: CSVPLDSYNEQFF. The CDR3 coding sequence is TGCAGCGTTCCCCTTGACAGCTACAATGAGCAGTTCTTC.

This clonotype was picked up a small number of times. The V gene is TRBV2, the J gene TRBJ1-2; no definite D call. Germline V gene data show CDR1 as SNHLY and CDR2 as FYNNEI. V lost 4 bases to trimming and J lost 0 bases, with 12 bases between them. This CDR3 has 15 amino acids. The CDR3 DNA follows: TGTGCCAGCAGTGGCACAGACTCAGCTAACTATGGCTACACCTTC. This gives the protein CASSGTDSANYGYTF. Full variable domain (missing parts from reference TRBV2 and TRBJ1-2): EPEVTQTPSHQVTQMGQEVILRCVPISNHLYFYWYRQILGQKVEFLVSFYNNEISEKSEIFDDQFSVERPDGSNFTLKIRSTKLEDSAMYFCASSGTDSANYGYTFGSGTRLTVV.

The rearrangement uses TRBV7-2 and TRBJ2-1; no reliable D call. Per the germline V gene, CDR1 is SGHTA and CDR2 is FQGNSA. Trimming stripped 2 bases from V and 9 bases from J, with 8 bases between. The CDR3 contains 12 residues. In DNA form, the CDR3 reads TGTGCCAGCAGCTTAAATCCCATTGAGCAGTTCTTC. It translates to CASSLNPIEQFF.

The table lists this clonotype with a few counts. The CDR3 reads CASSVEGSPLHF. CDR3 bases: TGTGCCAGCAGCGTAGAAGGTTCACCCCTCCACTTT. The chain carries TRBV9 and TRBJ1-6; no clear D. Trimming removed 0 bases from V and 9 bases from J, with 4 bases in between. Germline CDR1 is SGDLS and CDR2 is YYNGEE. CDR3 size: 12 residues. Together with reference TRBV9 and TRBJ1-6, the CDR3 gives the full variable domain: DSGVTQTPKHLITATGQRVTLRCSPRSGDLSVYWYQQSLDQGLQFLIQYYNGEERAKGNILERFSAQQFPDLHSELNLSSLELGDSALYFCASSVEGSPLHFGNGTRLTVT.

This clonotype was detected many times. The chain has TRBV15 and TRBJ1-4; no reliable D call. From germline, CDR1 is LNHNV and CDR2 YYDKDF (reference sequence). The V end lost 1 base, the J end lost 0 bases, and 12 bases lay between the germline ends. The CDR3 has 17 residues. This CDR3 reads CATSRGFRTSTNEKLFF. CDR3 nucleotide sequence: TGTGCCACCAGCAGAGGATTTCGAACTTCAACTAATGAAAAACTGTTTTTT.

This clonotype came up a few times. The CDR3 sequence is CASSLGLDSVYGYTF. In nucleotides, the CDR3 is TGTGCCAGCAGCTTAGGTCTCGACAGCGTCTATGGCTACACCTTC. The chain recombines TRBV7-9 with TRBJ1-2; D possibly corresponds to TRBD1 (5 bases). Trimming took 1 base from V and 4 from J, leaving 13 bases between them. The CDR3 is made up of 15 amino acids. Germline V gene sequence: CDR1 SEHNR, CDR2 FQNEAQ (reference sequence).

This clonotype was detected a few times. This chain joins TRBV9 and TRBJ2-5; TRBD2 aligns across 10 bases. Looked up from germline, CDR1 is SGDLS and CDR2 is YYNGEE. The CDR3 spans 14 residues. The trim removed 4 bases at V and 4 bases at J, leaving 4 bases unmatched. The CDR3 is CASSPSGRGETQYF. Written as DNA, the CDR3 is TGTGCCAGCAGCCCTAGCGGGAGAGGAGAGACCCAGTACTTC. Using reference TRBV9 and TRBJ2-5 for the parts outside the CDR3, the full variable domain is DSGVTQTPKHLITATGQRVTLRCSPRSGDLSVYWYQQSLDQGLQFLIQYYNGEERAKGNILERFSAQQFPDLHSELNLSSLELGDSALYFCASSPSGRGETQYFGPGTRLLVL.

This clonotype turned up a few times. J is TRBJ2-7 and V is TRBV5-1; 7 bases fit TRBD1. This CDR3 comprises 16 residues. Germline V gene lookup returns CDR1 SGHRS and CDR2 YFSETQ. V gave up 4 bases and J gave up 5 bases; unmatched junction bases: 15. The DNA for the CDR3 is TGCGCCAGCAGCCGTGACGAGGGGGCGGTTGGTAACGAGCAGTACTTC. Translating gives CASSRDEGAVGNEQYF.

This clonotype has just a few counts. V usage is TRBV7-9 and J usage is TRBJ1-1; TRBD1 matches at 7 bases. The CDR3 contains 17 residues. V lost 5 bases, J lost 2 bases, and 14 bases stayed unmatched. CDR1 is SEHNR and CDR2 is FQNEAQ in the germline V gene (reference sequence). CDR3 DNA sequence: TGTGCCAGCAGCCCAAGTGAGGGGGCGACGATAAACACTGAAGCTTTCTTT. It codes for CASSPSEGATINTEAFF.